These 8 T cell receptor beta chains were all obtained from the same sample, sequenced in a study of blood T cells in healthy people across ages. For the second PCR, which ran for roughly 7 to 11 cycles, a sample-barcoded 5' primer and a J-beta primer mix were used. TCRdb independently ran MiXCR on the 5' RACE reads; one entry per CDR3 protein. This sample has 650,000 to 800,000 distinct CDR3 sequences, with 40% to 50% found just once. The specimen was blood. These TCRs come from a man aged 60 to 75 in good health.

The genes are TRBV5-1 and TRBJ2-3; the match to TRBD1 covers 8 bases. The J segment lost 0 bases and the V segment lost 4 bases, leaving 19 bases of the junction unmatched. CDR3 length equals 20 residues. Germline V gene sequence: CDR1 SGHRS, CDR2 YFSETQ. CDR3 DNA sequence: TGCGCCAGCAGCCCCCCCTTGGAGCCGGGACAGGCGGAAAGCACAGATACGCAGTATTTT. It translates to CASSPPLEPGQAESTDTQYF.

This clonotype was detected only a few times. The V call is TRBV18, the J call TRBJ1-5, with 7 positions matching TRBD1. After removal of 3 bases from V and 3 bases from J, the junction contained 5 bases not matched to a gene. Germline CDR1 is KGHSH and CDR2 is LQKENI. The CDR3 sequence is 15 residues long. The CDR3 loop is CASSPRQGFNQPQHF. As DNA, the CDR3 is TGTGCCAGCTCACCGCGACAGGGTTTCAATCAGCCCCAGCATTTT.

The genes are TRBV10-3 and TRBJ2-7; 10 nucleotides line up with TRBD2. V was clipped by 2 bases and J by 3 bases; unmatched bases: 4. The CDR3 covers 15 residues. Germline V gene lookup returns CDR1 ENHRY and CDR2 SYGVKD. The CDR3 spells CAISEPLAGDYEQYF. The CDR3 DNA follows: TGTGCCATCAGTGAGCCGCTAGCGGGGGACTACGAGCAGTACTTC.

This clonotype was counted only a few times. The gene calls are TRBV7-9 and TRBJ1-4; D call uncertain. V gave up 2 bases and J gave up 6 bases, with 7 bases separating them. Germline CDR1 SEHNR, CDR2 FQNEAQ (reference sequence). The CDR3 sequence is 13 residues long. CDR3 amino acids: CASSLIGYEKLFF. CDR3 nucleotide sequence: TGTGCCAGCAGCTTAATAGGGTATGAAAAACTGTTTTTT.

The chain employs TRBV30 and TRBJ2-3; D unclear. CDR1 GTSNPN and CDR2 SVGIG come from the germline V gene (reference sequence). V gave up 1 base and J gave up 5 bases, with 4 bases separating them. This CDR3 has 11 amino acids. The DNA of the CDR3 is TGTGCCTGGAGTGAGGGAGATACGCAGTATTTT. This gives the protein CAWSEGDTQYF.

This clonotype was observed a handful of times. The chain has TRBV6-2 or TRBV6-3 and TRBJ2-7; 10 nucleotides match TRBD2. V was pared by 4 bases and J by 2 bases, with 5 bases of the junction left unmatched. CDR3 length: 15 residues. CDR1 and CDR2 (germline): MNHEY, SVGEGT. CDR3 sequence: CASSLGLAPTYEQYF. The CDR3 bases are TGTGCCAGCAGTTTGGGACTAGCGCCGACCTACGAGCAGTACTTC.

The V and J genes are TRBV12-3 or TRBV12-4 and TRBJ1-1; 8 bases match TRBD1. This CDR3 has 14 amino acids. Trimming at V came to 6 bases and at J to 6 bases, leaving 9 bases not matched to a gene. Here the CDR3 DNA reads TGTGCCAGCAGAACCGGGACAGGTTTTTCTGAAGCTTTCTTT. This encodes CASRTGTGFSEAFF.

This clonotype was counted a single time. At one of its ends the junction is not consistent with the germline gene, which may arise from a read error. The V gene is TRBV10-3, the J gene TRBJ2-7; 9 positions agree with TRBD1. This CDR3 has 15 amino acids. Per the germline V gene, CDR1 is ENHRY and CDR2 is SYGVKD. For the CDR3, the DNA is TGTGCCATCAGTGAGTCCGGGGACAGGGAGGACGAGCGGTACTTC. Its protein is CAISESGDREDERYF.